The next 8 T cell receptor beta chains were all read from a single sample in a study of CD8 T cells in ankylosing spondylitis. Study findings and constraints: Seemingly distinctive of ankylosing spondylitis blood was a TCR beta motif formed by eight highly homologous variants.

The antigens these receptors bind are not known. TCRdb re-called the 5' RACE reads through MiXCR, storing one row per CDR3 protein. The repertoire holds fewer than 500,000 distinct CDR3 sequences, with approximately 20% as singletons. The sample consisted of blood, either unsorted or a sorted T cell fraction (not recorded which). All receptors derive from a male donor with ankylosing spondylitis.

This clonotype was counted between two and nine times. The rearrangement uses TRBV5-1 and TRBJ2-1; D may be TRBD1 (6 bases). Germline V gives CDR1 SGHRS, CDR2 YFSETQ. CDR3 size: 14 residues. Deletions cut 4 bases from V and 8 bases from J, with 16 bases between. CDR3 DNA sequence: TGCGCCAGCAGCCAACAGGGTAACGGGGATGAGCAGTTCTTC. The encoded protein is CASSQQGNGDEQFF.

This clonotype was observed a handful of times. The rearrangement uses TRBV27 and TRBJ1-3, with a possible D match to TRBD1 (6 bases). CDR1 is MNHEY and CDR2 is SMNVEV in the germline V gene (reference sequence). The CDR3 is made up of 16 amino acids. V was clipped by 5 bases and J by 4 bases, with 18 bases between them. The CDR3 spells CASSPTITGFGNTIYF. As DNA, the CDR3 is TGTGCCAGCAGTCCTACGATAACAGGGTTCGGAAACACCATATATTTT.

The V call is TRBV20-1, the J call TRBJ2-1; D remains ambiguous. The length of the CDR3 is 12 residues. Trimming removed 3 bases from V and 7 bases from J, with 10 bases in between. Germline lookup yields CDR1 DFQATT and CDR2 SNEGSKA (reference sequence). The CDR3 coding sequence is TGCAGTGCTAGCTCGGTTGCGAATGAGCAGTTCTTC. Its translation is CSASSVANEQFF.

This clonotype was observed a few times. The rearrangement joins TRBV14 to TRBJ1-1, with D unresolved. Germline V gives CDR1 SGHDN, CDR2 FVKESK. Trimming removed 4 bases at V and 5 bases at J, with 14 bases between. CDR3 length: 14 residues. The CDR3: CASSLLGRRTEAFF. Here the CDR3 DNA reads TGTGCCAGCAGCCTTTTAGGGAGAAGGACTGAAGCTTTCTTT.

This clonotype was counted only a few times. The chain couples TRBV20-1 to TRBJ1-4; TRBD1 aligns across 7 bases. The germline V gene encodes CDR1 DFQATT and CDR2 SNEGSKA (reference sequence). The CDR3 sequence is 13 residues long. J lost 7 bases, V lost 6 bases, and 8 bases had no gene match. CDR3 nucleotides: TGCAGTGCCCCGTACAGGGGAGGTGAAAAACTGTTTTTT. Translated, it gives CSAPYRGGEKLFF.

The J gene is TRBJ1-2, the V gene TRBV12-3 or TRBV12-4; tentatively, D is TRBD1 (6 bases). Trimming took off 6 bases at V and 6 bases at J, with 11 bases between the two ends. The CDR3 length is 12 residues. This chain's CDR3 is CASRRGGDGYTF. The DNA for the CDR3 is TGTGCCAGCAGGAGGGGGGGGGATGGCTACACCTTC.

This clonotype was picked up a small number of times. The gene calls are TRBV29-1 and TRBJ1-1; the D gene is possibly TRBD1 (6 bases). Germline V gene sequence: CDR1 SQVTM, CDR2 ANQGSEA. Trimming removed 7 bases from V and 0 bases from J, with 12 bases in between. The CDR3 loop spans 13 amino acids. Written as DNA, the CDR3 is TGCAGCGCCGAAGGGGGAATGAACACTGAAGCTTTCTTT. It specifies CSAEGGMNTEAFF.

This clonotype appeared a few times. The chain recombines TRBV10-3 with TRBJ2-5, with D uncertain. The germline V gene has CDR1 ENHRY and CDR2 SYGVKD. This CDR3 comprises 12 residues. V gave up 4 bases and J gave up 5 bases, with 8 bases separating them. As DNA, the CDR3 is TGTGCCATCAGTGTAGGGTCGGAGACCCAGTACTTC. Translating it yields CAISVGSETQYF.